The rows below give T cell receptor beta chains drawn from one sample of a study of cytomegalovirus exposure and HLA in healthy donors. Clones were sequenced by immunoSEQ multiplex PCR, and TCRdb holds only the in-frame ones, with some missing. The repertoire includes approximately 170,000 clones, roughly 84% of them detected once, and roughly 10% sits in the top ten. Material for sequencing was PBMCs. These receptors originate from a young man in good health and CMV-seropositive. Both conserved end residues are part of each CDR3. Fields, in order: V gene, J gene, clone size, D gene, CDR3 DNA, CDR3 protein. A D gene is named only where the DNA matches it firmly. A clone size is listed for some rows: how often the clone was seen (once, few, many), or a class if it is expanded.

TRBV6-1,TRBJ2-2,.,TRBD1,TGTGCCAGCAGTGAGAGGGACAGTTTGAACACCGGGGAGCTGTTTTTT,CASSERDSLNTGELFF
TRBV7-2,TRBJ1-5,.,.,TGTGCCAGCAGCTTAGCGATTCAGGGATTAAATAGCAATCAGCCCCAGCATTTT,CASSLAIQGLNSNQPQHF
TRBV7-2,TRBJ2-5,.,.,TGTGCCAGCAGCTTAGCGCCAGGGCAAGAGACCCAGTACTTC,CASSLAPGQETQYF
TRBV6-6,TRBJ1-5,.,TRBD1,TGTGCCAGCAGTTACGCGCAGGGGGGCAATCAGCCCCAGCATTTT,CASSYAQGGNQPQHF
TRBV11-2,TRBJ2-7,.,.,TGTGCCAGCAGCTTATCAGGGTTGTCCTACGAGCAGTACTTC,CASSLSGLSYEQYF
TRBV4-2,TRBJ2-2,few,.,TGTGCCAGCAGCCAAGCCGCAGATAACACCGGGGAGCTGTTTTTT,CASSQAADNTGELFF
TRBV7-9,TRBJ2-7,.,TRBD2,TGTGCCAGCAGCAGTCCGACCGGGAGCGGGGGATACGAGCAGTACTTC,CASSSPTGSGGYEQYF
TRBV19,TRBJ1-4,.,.,TGTGCCAGTAGTATTAATTGGGACACAAATGAAAAACTGTTTTTT,CASSINWDTNEKLFF
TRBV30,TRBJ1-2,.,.,TGTGCCTGGAGCGACTCCTCGGACTATGGCTACACCTTC,CAWSDSSDYGYTF
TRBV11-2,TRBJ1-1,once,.,TGTGCCAGCAGCTTAATTGCGTTCAACACTGAAGCTTTCTTT,CASSLIAFNTEAFF
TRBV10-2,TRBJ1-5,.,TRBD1,TGCGCCAGCAGTGCAGACAGGGGGTTTCAGCCCCAGCATTTT,CASSADRGFQPQHF
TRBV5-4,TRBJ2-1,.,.,TGTGCCAGCAGCTCACAAAGTGAGCAGTTCTTC,CASSSQSEQFF
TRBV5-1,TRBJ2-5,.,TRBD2,TGCGCCAGCAGCTTGCTAGCGGGAGGGCCCCGTTCTACCCGGGACCAGTACTTC,CASSLLAGGPRSTRDQYF
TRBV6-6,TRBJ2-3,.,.,TGTGCCAGCAGATACAGACTAGCAGATACGCAGTATTTT,CASRYRLADTQYF
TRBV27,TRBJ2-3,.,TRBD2,TGTGCCAGCAGTACCTTTCTGGGGACTAGCGGTAGCACAGATACGCAGTATTTT,CASSTFLGTSGSTDTQYF
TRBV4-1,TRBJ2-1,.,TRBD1,TGCGCCAGCAGCCGCCACAGGGGCTCCAGGGATGAGCAGTTCTTC,CASSRHRGSRDEQFF
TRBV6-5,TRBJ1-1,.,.,TGTGCCAGCAGTCAGGACAGTGGGAACACTGAAGCTTTCTTT,CASSQDSGNTEAFF
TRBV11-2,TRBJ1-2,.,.,TGTGCCAGCAGCTTAGGTTGGACAGAAGCGCCCGGCTACACCTTC,CASSLGWTEAPGYTF
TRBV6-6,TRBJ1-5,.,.,TGTGCCAGCAGCCGGGAACGGGATAATCAGCCCCAGCATTTT,CASSRERDNQPQHF
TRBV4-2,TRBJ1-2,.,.,TGTGCCAGCAGCCAAGATTGGGGCGGAGCTAACTATGGCTACACCTTC,CASSQDWGGANYGYTF
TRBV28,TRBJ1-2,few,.,TGTGCCAGCACCGGACACCTCTATGGCTACACCTTC,CASTGHLYGYTF
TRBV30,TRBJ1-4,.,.,TGTGCCTGGAGTACAGGAGCAACTAATGAAAAACTGTTTTTT,CAWSTGATNEKLFF
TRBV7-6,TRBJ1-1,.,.,TGTGCCAGCAGTTCAGGCCCTGTCACTGAAGCTTTCTTT,CASSSGPVTEAFF
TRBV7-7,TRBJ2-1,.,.,TGTGCTAGCAGCCTCGGACGGGAGCCCTACAATGAGCAGTTCTTC,CASSLGREPYNEQFF
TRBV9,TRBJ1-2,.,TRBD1,TGTGCCAGCAGCCTACTCGGGACAGAGGAGGGGTATGGCTACACCTTC,CASSLLGTEEGYGYTF
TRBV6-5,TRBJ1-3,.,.,TGTGCCAGCAGTTTCCAGGGGACGGGAAACACCATATATTTT,CASSFQGTGNTIYF
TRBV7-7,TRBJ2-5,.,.,TGTGCCAGCAGCTTAGGTGAGGGAGAGACCCAGTACTTC,CASSLGEGETQYF
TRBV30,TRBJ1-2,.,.,TGTGCCTGGAGTGTCGCACGTGCTAATGGCTACACCTTC,CAWSVARANGYTF
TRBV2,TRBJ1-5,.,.,TGTGCCAGCTCCGAACAGGGAATCAATCAGCCCCAGCATTTT,CASSEQGINQPQHF
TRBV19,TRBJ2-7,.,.,TGTGCCAGTAGCCCCGGCAGCGGGTCCTCCTTCGAGCAGTACTTC,CASSPGSGSSFEQYF
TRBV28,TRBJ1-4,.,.,TGTGCCAGCAGTTTAGGGGCAGGGGACCTCCCTTCGGGCGAAAAACTGTTTTTT,CASSLGAGDLPSGEKLFF
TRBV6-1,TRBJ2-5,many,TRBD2,TGTGCCAGCAGTCAGACAGCGGGAGGGGGAGAGACCCAGTACTTC,CASSQTAGGGETQYF
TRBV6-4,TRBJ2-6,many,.,TGTGCCAGCAGTGACTCGGACAGCTCTGGGGCCAACGTCCTGACTTTC,CASSDSDSSGANVLTF
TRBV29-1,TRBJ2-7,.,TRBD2,TGCAGCGTGGGAGAGCGGGAGAACTCCTACGAGCAGTACTTC,CSVGERENSYEQYF
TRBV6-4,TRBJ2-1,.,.,TGTGCCAGCAGTTCCGTACCCGGCTCCTACAATGAGCAGTTCTTC,CASSSVPGSYNEQFF
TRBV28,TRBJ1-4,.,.,TGTGCCAGCAGTTTATATCACGGGGGAAGGGATGAAAAACTGTTTTTT,CASSLYHGGRDEKLFF
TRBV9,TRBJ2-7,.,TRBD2,TGTGCCAGCAGCGTAGGTAATAGCGGGCTCTACGAGCAGTACTTC,CASSVGNSGLYEQYF
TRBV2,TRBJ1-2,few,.,TGTGCCAGCAGTGAAGTTCATCCCTGGGAGGGCTACACCTTC,CASSEVHPWEGYTF
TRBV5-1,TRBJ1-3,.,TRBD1,TGCGCCAGCAGCTTGGTCGGCCCGGGACAGGGGATGGAAAACACCATATATTTT,CASSLVGPGQGMENTIYF
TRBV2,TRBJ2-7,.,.,TGTGCCAGCAGCCCAAGGGCAGGGGATAGTCACGAGCAGTACTTC,CASSPRAGDSHEQYF
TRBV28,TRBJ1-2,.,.,TGTGCCAGCAGTTCCCCTTTGAATTTACCCACCAGCACCTTC,CASSSPLNLPTSTF
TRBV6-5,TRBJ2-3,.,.,TGTGCCAGCAGTCGTACTGGAGATACGCAGTATTTT,CASSRTGDTQYF
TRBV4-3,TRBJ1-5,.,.,TGCGCCAGCAGCCCGGGACTGGGTCAGCCCCAGCATTTT,CASSPGLGQPQHF
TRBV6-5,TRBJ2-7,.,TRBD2,TGTGCCAGCAGATTACTAGCGGGGGTCGGGGACGAGCAGTACTTC,CASRLLAGVGDEQYF
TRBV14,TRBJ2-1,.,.,TGTGCCAGCAGCCAAGAGGTAGCAGGGAATGAGTTCTTC,CASSQEVAGNEFF
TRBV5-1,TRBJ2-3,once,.,TGCGCCAGCAGCTTGCAACTGAGGCAGGGAACAGATACGCAGTATTTT,CASSLQLRQGTDTQYF
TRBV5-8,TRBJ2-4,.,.,TGTGCCAGCAGCCATAGGACAGTCTCCGCCAAAAACATTCAGTACTTC,CASSHRTVSAKNIQYF
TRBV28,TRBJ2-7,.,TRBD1,TGTGCCAGCAGTTCCCCCGGGACAGGGACCTACGAGCAGTACTTC,CASSSPGTGTYEQYF
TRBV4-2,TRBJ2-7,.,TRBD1,TGTGCCAGCAGCCAAGCCCCCACAGGGGACTACGAGCAGTACTTC,CASSQAPTGDYEQYF
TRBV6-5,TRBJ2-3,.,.,TGTGCCAGCAGTTACTCGGGCGGGCCCACACTTGATACGCAGTATTTT,CASSYSGGPTLDTQYF
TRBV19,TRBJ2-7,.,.,TGTGCCAGTAGTATGAACCTCGGGAGTTTCCACGAGCAGTACTTC,CASSMNLGSFHEQYF
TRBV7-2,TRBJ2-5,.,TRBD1,TGTGCCAGCAGCTCGGGACAGGTCCAAGAGACCCAGTACTTC,CASSSGQVQETQYF
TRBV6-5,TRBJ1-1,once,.,TGTGCCAGCAGTTATGCCCGATTAAGGAGGACTGAAGCTTTCTTT,CASSYARLRRTEAFF